This TCR beta chain was observed in a study of blood T cell repertoires in COVID-19. Overall study context: PBMCs, B-cell-depleted T cells, or T cells provided the cDNA or gDNA that made up the material.

CDR1 and CDR2 from the germline V gene are GTSNPN and SVGIG (reference sequence). Trimming at V came to 3 bases and at J to 0 bases, leaving 1 base not matched to a gene. The CDR3 loop spans 13 amino acids. Study members were between roughly 18 and 89 years old and lived in over 20 US regions. Participants reported their clinical history, and cohort assignment relied on those reports. Original processing methods: Reference gene primer amplification yielded estimated nucleated cell counts. Sequenced by immunoSEQ multiplex PCR; TCRdb stores in-frame clones only, minus some. V, J and clone size derive from that table, while D and trimming were established from the DNA sequence. The repertoire holds 200,000 to 300,000 clones, with 65% to 90% as singletons.

V is TRBV30 and J is TRBJ1-1; 7 nucleotides match TRBD1. This sequence was found in a woman between 45 and 60 years old with acute COVID-19. Sequenced sample: PBMCs or T cells enriched from blood (not recorded which). The DNA for the CDR3 is TGTGCCTGGAGGGGACAGTTGAACACTGAAGCTTTCTTT. Translation: CAWRGQLNTEAFF. The complete variable domain, with remaining parts taken from reference TRBV30 and TRBJ1-1, reads SQTIHQWPATLVQPVGSPLSLECTVEGTSNPNLYWYRQAAGRGLQLLFYSVGIGQISSEVPQNLSASRPQDRQFILSSKKLLLSDSGFYLCAWRGQLNTEAFFGQGTRLTVV.